This TCR beta chain was sequenced during a study of a mutant IDH1 vaccine in newly diagnosed glioma. On the study more broadly: With temozolomide cycles, or 4-6 weeks after radiotherapy alone, vaccination was started. Those enrolled had earlier been treated with radiotherapy, temozolomide, or both, mostly both.

The CDR3 covers 13 residues. V lost 1 base, J lost 8 bases, and 11 bases lay in between. Germline V lookup: CDR1 SGHTA, CDR2 FQGNSA. The time point is: week 47, end of study. It was 300 ug of mutant IDH1 20-mer peptide that made up each vaccine dose, given with topical imiquimod. Eight vaccine doses were administered to patients at weeks 1, 3, 5, 7, 11, 15, 19 and 23. Study-level results: Overall, almost 95% of patients had vaccine-induced immune responses.

Sequencing used immunoSEQ multiplex PCR; TCRdb keeps in-frame clones, though not all of them. The data contain over 30,000 clones, approximately 87% of them singletons. As concerns this clone: Its target is not known.

The sequence was collected from a woman aged 30 to 39 with glioma. Here the sequenced sample was PBMCs, taken from a glioma patient whose treatment included an IDH1 peptide vaccine. The V call is TRBV7-2, the J call TRBJ1-1; no reliable D call. This chain's CDR3 is CASSLGTSVEAFF. The DNA for the CDR3 is TGTGCCAGCAGCTTAGGGACTTCGGTGGAAGCTTTCTTT.